This entry lists 20 T cell receptor beta chains sequenced from one sample in a study of CD8 T cells in Susac syndrome. Random hexamers were used to reverse transcribe the RNA input (about 0.5 to 1 ug). A single record per CDR3 protein comes from TCRdb applying MiXCR to the immunoSEQ multiplex PCR reads. The repertoire has roughly 150,000 distinct CDR3 sequences, about 95% of them found once; the top ten carry 0.15% to 0.2%. Sequencing was performed on CD4+ T cells from PBMCs. Source of these receptors: a human donor with Susac syndrome.

For the CDR3, the DNA is TGTGCCAGCAGCGTAGGAGCGGGGGAGGGTACAGATACGCAGTATTTT. Translated: CASSVGAGEGTDTQYF. The chain couples TRBV9 to TRBJ2-3; 8 bases map to TRBD2. The CDR3 runs 16 residues. Germline V CDR1 and CDR2: SGDLS, YYNGEE. The V segment lost 0 bases and the J segment 3 bases; nucleotides outside the gene matches: 6.

V is TRBV4-1 and J is TRBJ2-7; D possibly corresponds to TRBD2 (6 bases). Between the trimmed V and J ends, which lost 4 bases and 2 bases, there was a span of 15 bases. The CDR3 is 15 amino acids. Germline V gives CDR1 MGHRA, CDR2 YSYEKL. The CDR3 loop is CASSPPGGLPYEQYF. DNA of the CDR3: TGCGCCAGCAGCCCCCCCGGGGGTTTACCCTACGAGCAGTACTTC.

The J gene is TRBJ2-7, the V gene TRBV2; 8 bases are a match to TRBD1. CDR1 is SNHLY and CDR2 is FYNNEI in the germline V gene. Losses at the gene ends were 4 bases for V and 2 bases for J; bases not matched to a gene: 7. The CDR3 has 15 residues. CDR3 sequence: CASSGGDRSAYEQYF. CDR3 DNA: TGTGCCAGCAGTGGGGGGGACAGGTCAGCCTACGAGCAGTACTTC.

The chain uses TRBV20-1 and TRBJ2-5; 10 positions match TRBD1. Germline CDR1 is DFQATT and CDR2 is SNEGSKA (reference sequence). The CDR3 runs to 17 residues. J lost 5 bases, V lost 0 bases, and 12 bases had no gene match. CDR3: CSARDVGAGTGDETQYF. The DNA for the CDR3 is TGCAGTGCTAGAGATGTGGGCGCAGGGACAGGGGATGAGACCCAGTACTTC.

The chain recombines TRBV19 with TRBJ1-6; TRBD1 is a possible D gene (5 bases). V lost 8 bases and J lost 10, with 12 bases in between. The CDR3 loop spans 12 amino acids. The germline CDR1 and CDR2 sequences are LNHDA and SQIVND (reference sequence). The CDR3 coding sequence is TGTGCCAGTTGCCTCCGGGGCTCACCCCTCCACTTT. It codes for CASCLRGSPLHF.

This chain connects TRBV29-1 to TRBJ1-1, with D tentatively TRBD1 (6 bases). Per the germline V gene, CDR1 is SQVTM and CDR2 is ANQGSEA. CDR3 length: 12 residues. Between the trimmed V and J ends, which lost 5 bases and 4 bases, there was a span of 11 bases. CDR3 in amino acids: CSVQTGRTEAFF. CDR3 coding DNA: TGCAGCGTTCAAACAGGGCGCACTGAAGCTTTCTTT.

The genes are TRBV14 and TRBJ2-3, with 7 bases that match TRBD1. The ends lost 0 bases at V and 4 bases at J; junction bases unmatched: 19. The CDR3 spans 20 residues. The germline gives CDR1 SGHDN, CDR2 FVKESK. CDR3 DNA: TGTGCCAGCAGCCAAGATACCTCCGGTCCAACAGGGGCTTTCGCAGATACGCAGTATTTT. It yields the protein CASSQDTSGPTGAFADTQYF.

The genes are TRBV15 and TRBJ1-1; D call uncertain. Looked up from germline, CDR1 is LNHNV and CDR2 is YYDKDF (reference sequence). The CDR3 is 14 amino acids. With 0 bases removed from V and 1 base from J, the gap between germline ends came to 6 bases. Here the CDR3 DNA reads TGTGCCACCAGCAGAGATGCGGGGAACACTGAAGCTTTCTTT. Translating gives CATSRDAGNTEAFF. Variable domain in full (rest from reference TRBV15 and TRBJ1-1): DAMVIQNPRYQVTQFGKPVTLSCSQTLNHNVMYWYQQKSSQAPKLLFHYYDKDFNNEADTPDNFQSRRPNTSFCFLDIRSPGLGDTAMYLCATSRDAGNTEAFFGQGTRLTVV.

The genes are TRBV18 and TRBJ2-6, with unresolved D. Germline assignment: CDR1 KGHSH and CDR2 LQKENI. The germline V and J ends were trimmed by 5 bases and 2 bases, with 7 bases remaining between them. There are 14 residues in the CDR3. CDR3 sequence: CASSSTAGANVLTF. In DNA, the CDR3 is TGTGCCAGCTCATCAACGGCTGGGGCCAACGTCCTGACTTTC. The full variable domain, rest sourced from reference TRBV18 and TRBJ2-6, is NAGVMQNPRHLVRRRGQEARLRCSPMKGHSHVYWYRQLPEEGLKFMVYLQKENIIDESGMPKERFSAEFPKEGPSILRIQQVVRGDSAAYFCASSSTAGANVLTFGAGSRLTVL.

The V and J genes are TRBV4-1 and TRBJ1-2, with 8 bases aligning to TRBD1. The J segment lost 3 bases and the V segment lost 0 bases, leaving 3 bases of the junction unmatched. The CDR3 is 15 amino acids. Germline lookup yields CDR1 MGHRA and CDR2 YSYEKL. The CDR3 spells CASSQEGQGHYGYTF. The CDR3 nucleotides are TGCGCCAGCAGCCAAGAAGGACAGGGACACTATGGCTACACCTTC.

The genes are TRBV12-3 or TRBV12-4 and TRBJ2-7; D not certain. This CDR3 region has 12 residues. Deletions cut 3 bases from V and 7 bases from J, with 10 bases between. DNA of the CDR3: TGTGCCAGCAGTTTCACCTTGTGGGAGCAGTACTTC. Encoded protein: CASSFTLWEQYF.

The CDR3 nucleotides read TGTGCCGGATACAGGGAGCCAGATACGCAGTATTTT. Its protein is CAGYREPDTQYF. V usage is TRBV9 and J usage is TRBJ2-3; possibly TRBD1 for D (6 bases). Germline assignment: CDR1 SGDLS and CDR2 YYNGEE. Trimming took off 10 bases at V and 4 bases at J, with 13 bases between the two ends. The CDR3 is 12 residues long.

The CDR3 loop is CASSQRTGRAFF. The CDR3 DNA reads as TGTGCCAGCAGCCAACGGACAGGGCGGGCTTTCTTT. The V call is TRBV3-1, the J call TRBJ1-1; TRBD1 aligns across 8 bases. The junction had 4 bases not matched to a gene; V was cut back by 2 bases and J by 11 bases. The CDR3 runs to 12 residues. CDR1 is LGHDT, CDR2 YNNKEL, per germline (reference sequence).

This clonotype appeared once. V usage is TRBV12-3 or TRBV12-4 and J usage is TRBJ1-2, with 7 positions matching TRBD1. V was clipped by 7 bases and J by 8 bases; unmatched bases: 4. The CDR3 loop spans 11 amino acids. The CDR3 coding sequence is TGTGCCAGCATCAACAGGGGCGGCTACACCTTC. Translation gives CASINRGGYTF.

As for this clonotype: The DNA is omitted, as the CDR3 cannot be located on it reliably, and the CDR3 follows TCRdb's listing. V is TRBV23-1 and J is TRBJ1-4; TRBD1 is the table's D call, not checked against the DNA. TRBV23-1 belongs to the ORF category, with a function that is uncertain. The CDR3 comprises 22 residues, both ends counted. CDR3 sequence reads: CASSQSTSGTGGGLARRKNCFF.

V gene TRBV20-1 combines with J gene TRBJ1-1; D ambiguous. V lost 6 bases to trimming and J lost 0 bases, with 11 bases between them. Germline V gene lookup returns CDR1 DFQATT and CDR2 SNEGSKA (reference sequence). This CDR3 spans 13 amino acids. The CDR3 DNA reads TGCAGTGCGCTCGGACTGATGAACACTGAAGCTTTCTTT. Translating gives CSALGLMNTEAFF.

The chain carries TRBV12-3 or TRBV12-4 and TRBJ2-5; 8 positions agree with TRBD2. CDR3 length: 15 residues. Trimming removed 7 bases from V and 1 base from J; junction bases left unmatched: 8. CDR3 loop: CASKYGGAIQETQYF. DNA of the CDR3: TGTGCCAGCAAATACGGGGGGGCGATCCAAGAGACCCAGTACTTC.

The chain links TRBV4-1 to TRBJ2-1, with D perhaps matching TRBD2 (6 bases). The CDR3 consists of 16 residues. Trimming removed 5 bases at V and 7 bases at J, with 21 bases between. CDR1 is MGHRA, CDR2 YSYEKL, per germline. This CDR3 reads CASSWAAGTSKNEQFF. The CDR3 DNA follows: TGCGCCAGCAGCTGGGCGGCCGGGACTTCAAAGAATGAGCAGTTCTTC.

The J gene is TRBJ2-3, the V gene TRBV3-1; 8 nucleotides agree with TRBD2. Trimming took 1 base from V and 2 from J; bases not matched to a gene: 5. This CDR3 spans 16 amino acids. The germline V gene encodes CDR1 LGHDT and CDR2 YNNKEL (reference sequence). The CDR3 bases are TGTGCCAGCAGCCAAGGAGGACTAGCCATCACAGATACGCAGTATTTT. It specifies CASSQGGLAITDTQYF.

The chain uses TRBV15 and TRBJ2-7; TRBD1 aligns across 7 bases. J lost 0 bases, V lost 5 bases, and 4 bases had no gene match. This CDR3 is built from 14 residues. CDR1 LNHNV and CDR2 YYDKDF come from the germline V gene (reference sequence). CDR3 amino acids: CATSSDRSSYEQYF. CDR3 bases: TGTGCCACCAGCTCGGACAGGAGCTCCTACGAGCAGTACTTC.